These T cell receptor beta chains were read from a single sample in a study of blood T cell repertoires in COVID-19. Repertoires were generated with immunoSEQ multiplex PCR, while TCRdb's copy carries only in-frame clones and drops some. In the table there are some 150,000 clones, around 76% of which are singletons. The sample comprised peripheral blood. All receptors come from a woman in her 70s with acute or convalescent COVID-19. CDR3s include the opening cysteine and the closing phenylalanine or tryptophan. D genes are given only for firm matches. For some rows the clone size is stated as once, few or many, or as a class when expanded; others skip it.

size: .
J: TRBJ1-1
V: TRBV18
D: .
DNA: TGTGCCAGCTCACCACTGGCGGCGGGCACTGAAGCTTTCTTT
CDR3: CASSPLAAGTEAFF

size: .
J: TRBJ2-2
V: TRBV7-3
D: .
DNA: TGTGCCAGCAGGCCTGACAGGACCGGGGAGCTGTTTTTT
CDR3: CASRPDRTGELFF

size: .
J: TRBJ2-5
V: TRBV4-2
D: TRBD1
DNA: TGTGCCAGCAGCCCTGCCCACATCCGGGACAGGGCTCAAGAGACCCAGTACTTC
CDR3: CASSPAHIRDRAQETQYF

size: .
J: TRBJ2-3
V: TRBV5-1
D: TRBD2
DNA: TGCGCCAGCAGCTCTAGCGGGGGGTCAGATACGCAGTATTTT
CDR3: CASSSSGGSDTQYF

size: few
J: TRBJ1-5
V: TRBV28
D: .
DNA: TGTGCCAGCAGTTACAAAGGGGTTTTCAATCAGCCCCAGCATTTT
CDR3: CASSYKGVFNQPQHF

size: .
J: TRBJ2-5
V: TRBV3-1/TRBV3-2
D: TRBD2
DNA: TGTGCCAGCAGCCAAGATGGAAGCGGGAGGGGCGAGACCCAGTACTTC
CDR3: CASSQDGSGRGETQYF

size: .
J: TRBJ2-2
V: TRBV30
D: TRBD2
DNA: TGTGCCTGGAACAGCGGGAGGCGGACCGGGGAGCTGTTTTTT
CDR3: CAWNSGRRTGELFF

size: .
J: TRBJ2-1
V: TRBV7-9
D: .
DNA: TGTGCCAGCAGACAGGGATATCAGGGATACAATGAGCAGTTCTTC
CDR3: CASRQGYQGYNEQFF

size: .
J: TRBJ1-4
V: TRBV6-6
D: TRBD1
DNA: TGTGCCAGCAGCTGGTCGGGACAGGTTAATGAAAAACTGTTTTTT
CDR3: CASSWSGQVNEKLFF

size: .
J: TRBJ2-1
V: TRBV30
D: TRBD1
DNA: TGTGCCTGGAGTGCCGGGACAGGTGGCTACAATGAGCAGTTCTTC
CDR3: CAWSAGTGGYNEQFF

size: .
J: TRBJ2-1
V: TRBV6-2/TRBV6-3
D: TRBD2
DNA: TGTGCCAGCAGTTACGCGGGAGTCATTAAGTTCTTC
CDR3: CASSYAGVIKFF

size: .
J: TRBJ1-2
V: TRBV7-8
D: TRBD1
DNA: TGTGCCAGCAGCTCGGGGACAGGGCGGATCAATTATGGCTACACCTTC
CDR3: CASSSGTGRINYGYTF

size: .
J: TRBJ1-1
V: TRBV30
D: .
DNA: TGTGCCTGGAGTGCCCCCGACAGGAACACTGAAGCTTTCTTT
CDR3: CAWSAPDRNTEAFF

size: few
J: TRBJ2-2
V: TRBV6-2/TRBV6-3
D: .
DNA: TGTGCCAGCAGTTCGCCACAGGGAGACACCGGGGAGCTGTTTTTT
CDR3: CASSSPQGDTGELFF

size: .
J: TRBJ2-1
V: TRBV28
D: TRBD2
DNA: TGTGCCAGCAGTGGACCCGGGACTAGCGGGGGTTATCCCCAGTTCTTC
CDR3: CASSGPGTSGGYPQFF

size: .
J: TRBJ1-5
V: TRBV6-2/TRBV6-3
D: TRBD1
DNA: TGTGCCAGCAGCCTAACAGGGGGTCCCAATCAGCCCCAGCATTTT
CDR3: CASSLTGGPNQPQHF

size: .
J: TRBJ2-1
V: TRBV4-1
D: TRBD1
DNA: TGCGCCAGCAGCCGTTTTACAGGGGCGCCCAATGAGCAGTTCTTC
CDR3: CASSRFTGAPNEQFF

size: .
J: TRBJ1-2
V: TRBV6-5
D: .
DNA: TGTGCCAGCAGCCCCGACAGTAACTATGGCTACACCTTC
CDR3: CASSPDSNYGYTF

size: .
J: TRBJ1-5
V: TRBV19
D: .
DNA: TGTGCCAGTAGCTATAGCAATCAGCCCCAGCATTTT
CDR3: CASSYSNQPQHF

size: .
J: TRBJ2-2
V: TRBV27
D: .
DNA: TGTGCCAGCAGTCCATACACCGGGGAGCTGTTTTTT
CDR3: CASSPYTGELFF

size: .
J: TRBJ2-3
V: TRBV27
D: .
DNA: TGTGCCAGCAGTTTATCGGGGGGGCGCACAGATACGCAGTATTTT
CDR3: CASSLSGGRTDTQYF

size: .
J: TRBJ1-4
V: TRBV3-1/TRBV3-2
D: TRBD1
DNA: TGTGCCAGCAGCCAAGCACAGGGGGCGGAAAAACTGTTTTTT
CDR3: CASSQAQGAEKLFF

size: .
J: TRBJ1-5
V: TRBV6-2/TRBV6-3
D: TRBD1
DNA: TGTGCCAGCAGTTACCCCCGGACAGGGGTGGATCAGCCCCAGCATTTT
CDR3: CASSYPRTGVDQPQHF

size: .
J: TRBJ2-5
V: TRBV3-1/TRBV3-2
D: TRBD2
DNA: TGTGCCAGCAGCGTTCGGACTAGCGGCCAAGAGACCCAGTACTTC
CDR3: CASSVRTSGQETQYF

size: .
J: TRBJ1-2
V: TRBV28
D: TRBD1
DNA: TGTGCCAGCAGCCTGACAGGGAGCATGCGGAAGAATGGCTACACCTTC
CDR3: CASSLTGSMRKNGYTF

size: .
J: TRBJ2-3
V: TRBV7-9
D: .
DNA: TGTGCCAGCAGCTTACGGCCTAGCACAAGCACAGATACGCAGTATTTT
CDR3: CASSLRPSTSTDTQYF

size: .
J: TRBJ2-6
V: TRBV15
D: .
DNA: TGTGCCACCAGCCCAGGAAACAGGAGGGTTGGTAGCGGAGTAGCGGGGGCCAACGTCCTGACTTTC
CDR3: CATSPGNRRVGSGVAGANVLTF

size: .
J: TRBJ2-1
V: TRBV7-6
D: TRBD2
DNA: TGTGCCAGCAGCGTGGGGACTAGCCCTAGCTCCTACAATGAGCAGTTCTTC
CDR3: CASSVGTSPSSYNEQFF

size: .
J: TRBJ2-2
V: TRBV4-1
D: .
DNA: TGCGCCAGCAGCCTAGCCGGGGCAGGGAGGGGGGAGCTGTTTTTT
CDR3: CASSLAGAGRGELFF

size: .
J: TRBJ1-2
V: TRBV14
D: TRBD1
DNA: TGTGCCAGCAGCCAAGACAGGGGGCGCGTCTATGGCTACACCTTC
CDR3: CASSQDRGRVYGYTF

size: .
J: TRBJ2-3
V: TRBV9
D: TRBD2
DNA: TGTGCCAGCAGCGTAGGGGTTTTAGCGGGAGTCGGTACAAGCACAGATACGCAGTATTTT
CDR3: CASSVGVLAGVGTSTDTQYF

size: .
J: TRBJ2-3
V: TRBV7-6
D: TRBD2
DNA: TGTGCCAGCAGCCCTAGGACTAGCGGGGGACGAGATACGCAGTATTTT
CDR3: CASSPRTSGGRDTQYF

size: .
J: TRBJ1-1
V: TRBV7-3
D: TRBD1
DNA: TGTGCCAGCAGCCTACAGGGGGGGACTGAAGCTTTCTTT
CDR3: CASSLQGGTEAFF

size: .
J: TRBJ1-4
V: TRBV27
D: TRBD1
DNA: TGTGCCAGTAGCAGGGGGATCATGGCAACTAATGAAAAACTGTTTTTT
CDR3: CASSRGIMATNEKLFF

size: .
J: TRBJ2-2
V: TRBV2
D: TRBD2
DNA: TGTGCCAGCAGTAGCGGGGGAAACACCGGGGAGCTGTTTTTT
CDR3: CASSSGGNTGELFF

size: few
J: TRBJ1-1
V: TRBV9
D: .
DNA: TGTGCCAGCAGCGGCGGGGGGTCCGGGGACACTGAAGCTTTCTTT
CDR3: CASSGGGSGDTEAFF

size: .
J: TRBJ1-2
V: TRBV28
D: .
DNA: TGTGCCAGCAGTTGGGGACAAAACTATGGCTACACCTTC
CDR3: CASSWGQNYGYTF

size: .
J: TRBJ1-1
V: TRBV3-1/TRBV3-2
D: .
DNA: TGTGCCAGCAGCCCCGGACAGTGGGGGTATGAAGCTTTCTTT
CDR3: CASSPGQWGYEAFF

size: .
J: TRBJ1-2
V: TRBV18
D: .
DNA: TGTGCCAGCTCACCTGCCCCAGGGTTCCTCTATGGCTACACCTTC
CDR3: CASSPAPGFLYGYTF

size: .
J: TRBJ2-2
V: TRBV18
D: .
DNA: TGTGCCAGCTCACCCTTAACCCCAGGCACCAACACCGGGGAGCTGTTTTTT
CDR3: CASSPLTPGTNTGELFF

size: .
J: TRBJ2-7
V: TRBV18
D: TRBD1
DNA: TGTGCCAGCTCACCACCGGACAGGTTCCCCTACGAGCAGTACTTC
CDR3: CASSPPDRFPYEQYF

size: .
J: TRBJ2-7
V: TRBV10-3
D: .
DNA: TGTGCCATCAGTGAGTCGGGGGCCGTCGAGCAGTACTTC
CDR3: CAISESGAVEQYF

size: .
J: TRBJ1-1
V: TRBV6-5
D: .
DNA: TGTGCCAGCAAACGGGGAGGGGGTATGAACACTGAAGCTTTCTTT
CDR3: CASKRGGGMNTEAFF

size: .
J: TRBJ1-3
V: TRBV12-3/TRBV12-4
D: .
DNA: TGTGCCAGCTCTTCTGGAAACACCATATATTTT
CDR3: CASSSGNTIYF

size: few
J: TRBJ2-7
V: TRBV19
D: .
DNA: TGTGCCACTACGGGACACAAAAACTACGAGCAGTACTTC
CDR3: CATTGHKNYEQYF

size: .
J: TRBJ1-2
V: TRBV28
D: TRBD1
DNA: TGTGCCAGCAGGCCGGGACAGCCCTATGGCTACACCTTC
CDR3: CASRPGQPYGYTF

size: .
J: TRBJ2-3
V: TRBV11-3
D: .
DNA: TGTGCCAGCAGCTTCAGAGGACAGACCGGCACAGATACGCAGTATTTT
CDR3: CASSFRGQTGTDTQYF

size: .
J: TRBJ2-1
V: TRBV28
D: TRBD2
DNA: TGTGCCAGCAGTTCCTTGACCGGGACTAGGCCCTACAATGAGCAGTTCTTC
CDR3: CASSSLTGTRPYNEQFF

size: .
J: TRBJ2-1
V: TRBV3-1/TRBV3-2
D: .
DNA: TGTGCCAGCAATAGCCAGGGGAGGGACAATGAGCAGTTCTTC
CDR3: CASNSQGRDNEQFF

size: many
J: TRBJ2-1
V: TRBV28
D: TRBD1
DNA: TGTGCCAGCAGTTCAGGACAGGGTCTTGAGCAGTTCTTC
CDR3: CASSSGQGLEQFF

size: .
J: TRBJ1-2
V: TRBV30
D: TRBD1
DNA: TGTGCCGGTCTACAGGGGAGGAACTATGGCTACACCTTC
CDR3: CAGLQGRNYGYTF